The 12 T cell receptor beta chains listed next were all sequenced from one sample in a study of T cell responses to AZD1222 COVID-19 vaccine. This table comes from immunoSEQ multiplex PCR, and its TCRdb copy is limited to in-frame clones, with some not included. Among about 110,000 clones listed, 81% were seen once. The specimen comprised peripheral blood, sampled on day 0 of AZD1222 vaccination. These TCRs come from an adult in good health.

V usage is TRBV7-9 and J usage is TRBJ1-3; no reliable D call. Between the trimmed V and J ends, which lost 0 bases and 0 bases, there was a span of 6 bases. The CDR3 is made up of 15 amino acids. Germline V gene lookup returns CDR1 SEHNR and CDR2 FQNEAQ (reference sequence). The CDR3 DNA sequence: TGTGCCAGCAGCTTAGCGGGCAGCTCTGGAAACACCATATATTTT. It specifies CASSLAGSSGNTIYF.

The rearrangement joins TRBV19 to TRBJ2-3, with TRBD1 matching 7 bases. CDR1 is LNHDA, CDR2 SQIVND, per germline (reference sequence). V lost 4 bases and J lost 0; bases outside the gene matches: 4. The CDR3 is 15 residues long. CDR3 sequence: CASSTGGTSTDTQYF. The CDR3 DNA reads TGTGCCAGTAGTACAGGGGGTACGAGCACAGATACGCAGTATTTT.

CDR3 DNA: TGTGCCAGCAGTTTACATGTGGGGAGGGGGCTTAACTCCTACGAGCAGTACTTC. Its protein product is CASSLHVGRGLNSYEQYF. The J gene is TRBJ2-7, the V gene TRBV27; perhaps D is TRBD1 or TRBD2 (7 bases each). The CDR3 covers 18 residues. V was pared by 2 bases and J by 0 bases, with 20 bases between. Germline V gives CDR1 MNHEY, CDR2 SMNVEV (reference sequence).

V and J are TRBV27 and TRBJ2-3; D ambiguous. From germline, CDR1 is MNHEY and CDR2 SMNVEV (reference sequence). The CDR3 is made up of 14 amino acids. V lost 5 bases to trimming and J lost 6 bases, with 15 bases between them. In nucleotides, the CDR3 is TGTGCCAGCAGTGAGACCAGCACAGCCGATACGCAGTATTTT. This gives the protein CASSETSTADTQYF.

This chain uses TRBV9 with TRBJ1-6; 8 nucleotides line up with TRBD1. CDR1 SGDLS and CDR2 YYNGEE come from the germline V gene. CDR3 length: 14 amino acids. J lost 9 bases, V lost 0 bases, and 2 bases had no gene match. The CDR3 bases are TGTGCCAGCAGCGTAGCAGGGGGCAGTTCACCCCTCCACTTT. It is translated as CASSVAGGSSPLHF. Looking up the rest from reference TRBV9 and TRBJ1-6 gives the full variable domain: DSGVTQTPKHLITATGQRVTLRCSPRSGDLSVYWYQQSLDQGLQFLIQYYNGEERAKGNILERFSAQQFPDLHSELNLSSLELGDSALYFCASSVAGGSSPLHFGNGTRLTVT.

V gene TRBV5-1 combines with J gene TRBJ1-6; D gene unclear. The CDR3 runs to 15 residues. Between the trimmed V and J ends, which lost 4 bases and 5 bases, there was a span of 13 bases. Germline V gene lookup returns CDR1 SGHRS and CDR2 YFSETQ. The chain's CDR3 is CASSRRWQDNSPLHF. The CDR3, as DNA: TGCGCCAGCAGCCGACGCTGGCAGGATAATTCACCCCTCCACTTT.

The CDR3: CATSRARDRSTDTQYF. Here the CDR3 DNA reads TGTGCCACCAGCAGAGCCCGGGACAGGTCCACAGATACGCAGTATTTT. The V gene is TRBV15, the J gene TRBJ2-3; 8 bases agree with TRBD1. The CDR3 is 16 amino acids. V trimming: 1 base; J trimming: 2 bases; junction bases outside the gene matches: 5. Germline V lookup: CDR1 LNHNV, CDR2 YYDKDF (reference sequence).

The V gene is TRBV12-3 or TRBV12-4, the J gene TRBJ2-5; a possible D gene is TRBD2 (6 bases). Trimming shortened V by 8 bases and J by 5 bases, and 15 bases separated the two germline ends. The CDR3 sequence is 13 residues long. The CDR3, as DNA: TGTGCCAGCGGATTGGCTAGCGTTGAGACCCAGTACTTC. Its protein is CASGLASVETQYF.

In DNA, the CDR3 is TGTGCCAGCTCGGAAGGGACTAGCGCAAGCACAGATACGCAGTATTTT. This encodes CASSEGTSASTDTQYF. The chain couples TRBV18 to TRBJ2-3; TRBD2 agrees at 10 bases. The CDR3 runs to 16 residues. Germline CDR1 is KGHSH and CDR2 is LQKENI. V lost 6 bases to trimming and J lost 0 bases; unmatched junction nucleotides: 6. The whole variable domain, filled in from reference TRBV18 and TRBJ2-3, reads NAGVMQNPRHLVRRRGQEARLRCSPMKGHSHVYWYRQLPEEGLKFMVYLQKENIIDESGMPKERFSAEFPKEGPSILRIQQVVRGDSAAYFCASSEGTSASTDTQYFGPGTRLTVL.

In the case of this clone: The germline gene is not matched at one end of the junction; a read error may be the cause. The V gene is TRBV11-2, the J gene TRBJ2-7, with 9 bases lining up with TRBD2. This CDR3 is built from 12 residues. Looked up from germline, CDR1 is SGHAT and CDR2 is FQNNGV. This CDR3 reads CASSPTSGPRDF. DNA of the CDR3: TGTGCCAGCAGCCCGACTAGCGGCCCTCGGGACTTC.

V usage is TRBV7-2 and J usage is TRBJ2-6; TRBD2 might be the D (7 bases). Looked up from germline, CDR1 is SGHTA and CDR2 is FQGNSA. CDR3 length: 16 residues. Between the trimmed V and J ends, which lost 6 bases and 2 bases, there was a span of 14 bases. The chain's CDR3 is CASSIRGGPGANVLTF. The CDR3 nucleotides read TGTGCCAGCAGTATTAGGGGGGGCCCTGGGGCCAACGTCCTGACTTTC.

The CDR3 sequence: CAWSVASGFDEKLFF. The DNA for the CDR3 is TGTGCCTGGAGTGTAGCGTCAGGGTTTGACGAAAAACTGTTTTTT. This sequence joins TRBV30 and TRBJ1-4; D is possibly TRBD1 (5 bases). Trimming left V 0 bases short and J 8 bases short, with 16 bases between. The germline gives CDR1 GTSNPN, CDR2 SVGIG (reference sequence). CDR3 length: 15 amino acids. The full variable domain, with the rest looked up from reference TRBV30 and TRBJ1-4, is SQTIHQWPATLVQPVGSPLSLECTVEGTSNPNLYWYRQAAGRGLQLLFYSVGIGQISSEVPQNLSASRPQDRQFILSSKKLLLSDSGFYLCAWSVASGFDEKLFFGSGTQLSVL.